This T cell receptor (beta chain) comes out of a study of cytomegalovirus exposure and HLA in healthy donors. Study-level background: Samples from HLA-typed donors yielded about 80 million unique TCRs in an early data release.

For this clone: Its antigen is as yet unknown.

The study's findings and limits: A later analysis by the authors found several of the most significant clusters apparently linked to common viral pathogens. Among the CMV-associated chains, three were confirmed in vitro as specific for CMV antigens. In a later analysis, at a false discovery rate of 0.05, about 17,000 TCR beta sequences matched HLA alleles.

The CDR3 has 16 residues. CDR1 and CDR2 from the germline V gene are GTSNPN and SVGIG (reference sequence). Trimming removed 3 bases from V and 4 bases from J; junction bases left unmatched: 13. The PCR was carried out with 60 Vbeta primers and 13 Jbeta primers. Libraries were prepared by immunoSEQ multiplex PCR; TCRdb keeps only in-frame clonotypes and omits some of them. The sample lists tens of thousands of clones, 82% occurring once. The material sequenced was PBMCs. The receptor was isolated from a man between 18 and 29 years old in good health and CMV-seronegative. The V call is TRBV30, the J call TRBJ1-2, with 8 positions matching TRBD1. This chain's CDR3 is CAWSLPGGEWIYGYTF. CDR3 coding DNA: TGTGCCTGGAGCCTGCCAGGGGGCGAGTGGATCTATGGCTACACCTTC. The whole variable domain, filled in from reference TRBV30 and TRBJ1-2, reads SQTIHQWPATLVQPVGSPLSLECTVEGTSNPNLYWYRQAAGRGLQLLFYSVGIGQISSEVPQNLSASRPQDRQFILSSKKLLLSDSGFYLCAWSLPGGEWIYGYTFGSGTRLTVV.